This T cell receptor (beta chain) stems from a study of cytomegalovirus exposure and HLA in healthy donors. Using immunoSEQ multiplex PCR, the repertoire was profiled, and TCRdb retains in-frame clones only, with some absent. Counted here are about 310,000 clones, 88% occurring once; the ten biggest clones make up around 1%. In regard to this clone: Its target is unknown.

The V and J ends lost 3 bases and 8 bases respectively, with 14 bases between them. The CDR3 is made up of 14 amino acids. The germline V gene has CDR1 SGHRS and CDR2 YFSETQ. General observations from the study: For most TCR sequences rarity was the rule, although some public TCRs occurred in many donors.

The gene calls are TRBV5-1 and TRBJ1-4, with D tentatively TRBD1 (5 bases). What was sequenced was PBMCs. This sequence originates from a man aged 25 to 40 in good health and CMV-seronegative. CDR3 DNA: TGCGCCAGCAGCTATAACCAGGGTTGGGAAAAACTGTTTTTT. Its protein is CASSYNQGWEKLFF.